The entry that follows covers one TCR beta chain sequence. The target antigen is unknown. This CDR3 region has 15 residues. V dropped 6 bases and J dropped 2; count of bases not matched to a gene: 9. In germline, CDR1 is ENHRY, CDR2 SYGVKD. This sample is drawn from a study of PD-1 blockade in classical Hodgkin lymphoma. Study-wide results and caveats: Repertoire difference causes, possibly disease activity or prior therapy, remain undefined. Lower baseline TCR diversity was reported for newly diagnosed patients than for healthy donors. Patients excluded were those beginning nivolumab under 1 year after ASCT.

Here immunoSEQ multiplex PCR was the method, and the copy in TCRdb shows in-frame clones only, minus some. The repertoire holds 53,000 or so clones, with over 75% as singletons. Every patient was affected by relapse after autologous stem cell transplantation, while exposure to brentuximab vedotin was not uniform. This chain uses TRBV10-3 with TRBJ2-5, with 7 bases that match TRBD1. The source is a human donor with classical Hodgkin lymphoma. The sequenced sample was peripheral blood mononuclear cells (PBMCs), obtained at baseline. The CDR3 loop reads CAISDPGTVQETQYF. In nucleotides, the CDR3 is TGTGCCATCAGCGATCCCGGGACAGTACAAGAGACCCAGTACTTC.